One T cell receptor (beta chain) is described in this entry. The sample belongs to a study of Ad26.COV2.S vaccination and SARS-CoV-2 variants. At the level of the study: Donor got 5x10^10 or 1x10^11 viral particles of Ad26.COV2.S.

TCRdb's copy holds only in-frame clones and misses some; the assay was immunoSEQ multiplex PCR. The table has hundreds of thousands of clones, 70% to 90% seen once; the top ten hold about 3.3%. V lost 4 bases to trimming and J lost 1 base; unmatched junction nucleotides: 8. The CDR3 has 16 residues. Germline values: CDR1 MNHEY, CDR2 SMNVEV (reference sequence). Treatment specified: around 19 received Ad26.COV2.S at low or high dose, single or two shots; about 5 received placebo; per-sample allocation not given. The samples were gathered on day 63 after the first injection of vaccine or placebo. The sequence was obtained from a person between 18 and 65 years old who received the Ad26.COV2.S COVID-19 vaccine or a placebo. Sample: peripheral blood, taken in a trial of Ad26.COV2.S vaccine versus placebo. This chain joins TRBV27 and TRBJ2-3; 7 bases align to TRBD2. CDR3 in amino acids: CASSSKLAGGTDTQYF. The CDR3, as DNA: TGTGCCAGCAGTTCCAAGTTGGCGGGGGGCACAGATACGCAGTATTTT.